Below, 2 T cell receptor beta chains from the same sample are listed, as sequenced in a study of T cell responses to AZD1222 COVID-19 vaccine. Only in-frame clones appear in the TCRdb table, and some are missing; sequencing was by immunoSEQ multiplex PCR. Here the sample spans roughly 200,000 clones, roughly 92% being singletons. Sequenced here: peripheral blood, sampled on day 0 of AZD1222 vaccination. The receptor set was obtained from an adult in good health.

The count of this clone is one. The chain combines TRBV3-1 (or the pseudogene TRBV3-2) with TRBJ1-2; no firm D call. Trimming left V 1 base short and J 7 bases short, with 7 bases between. Germline V gives CDR1 LGHDT, CDR2 YNNKEL (reference sequence). CDR3 length equals 12 residues. This CDR3 reads CASSQVRVGYTF. In DNA form, the CDR3 reads TGTGCCAGCAGCCAAGTTAGGGTTGGCTACACCTTC.

This sequence joins TRBV10-3 and TRBJ1-2, with TRBD1 matching 10 bases. Germline loops: CDR1 ENHRY, CDR2 SYGVKD. Trimming removed 1 base from V and 8 bases from J; junction bases left unmatched: 4. This CDR3 comprises 14 residues. This CDR3 is CAISEYGTGVGYTF. The CDR3 bases are TGTGCCATCAGTGAGTACGGGACAGGGGTCGGCTACACCTTC.